The clone carrying this T cell receptor beta chain has ten or more counts. This sample stems from a study of blood T cell repertoires in COVID-19. Whole-study context: Acute and convalescent COVID-19 specimens originated in the United States, Italy and Spain. Sources were T cells, B-cell-depleted T cells, or PBMCs; the material itself was cDNA or gDNA.

Source study methods: Nucleated cell counts were estimated from reference gene primer amplification. Repertoires were generated with immunoSEQ multiplex PCR, while TCRdb's copy carries only in-frame clones and drops some. The V and J calls and clone size were taken over from that table, and D and trimming were inferred from the DNA. This sample has 60,000 to 85,000 clones, with about four fifths found just once. From germline, CDR1 is LNHDA and CDR2 SQIVND (reference sequence). Trimming left V 3 bases short and J 4 bases short, with 11 bases between. The length of the CDR3 is 14 residues. The clonotype was recovered from a man aged 65 to 79 with acute or convalescent COVID-19. The rearrangement links TRBV19 to TRBJ2-3, with D possibly being TRBD2 (5 bases). The sample consisted of peripheral blood. The CDR3 sequence is CASSISVSADTQYF. In nucleotides, the CDR3 is TGTGCCAGTAGTATCTCGGTTAGCGCAGATACGCAGTATTTT. Full variable domain (rest looked up from reference TRBV19 and TRBJ2-3): DGGITQSPKYLFRKEGQNVTLSCEQNLNHDAMYWYRQDPGQGLRLIYYSQIVNDFQKGDIAEGYSVSREKKESFPLTVTSAQKNPTAFYLCASSISVSADTQYFGPGTRLTVL.